Reported below is one TCR beta chain. Its specificity is not known. The data originate from a study of T-cell reconstitution after alpha-beta-depleted transplantation in children. Researchers prepared the TCRbeta library using unique molecular identifiers, the study reports. TCRdb reprocessed the PCR reads via MiXCR and lists one record per CDR3 protein. The sample holds about 610,000 distinct CDR3 sequences, more than 20% seen once. Trimming shortened V by 7 bases and J by 8 bases, and 12 bases separated the two germline ends. The CDR3 contains 12 residues. Germline loops: CDR1 MNHNS, CDR2 SASEGT. Whole-study results and caveats: Surviving recipient cells, namely T cells and thymic progenitors, were the source of high day-60 TCRbeta diversity in some patients.

Sequencing used PBMCs, obtained before TCRalphabeta/CD19-depleted stem cell transplant. The sequence was obtained from a boy in the first two years of life with Wiskott-Aldrich syndrome, due to receive a stem cell transplant. V is TRBV6-1 and J is TRBJ2-1; D tentatively fits TRBD1 or TRBD2 (5 bases each). The CDR3: CASTTRDHEQFF. The CDR3 coding sequence is TGTGCCAGCACTACTAGGGACCATGAGCAGTTCTTC.